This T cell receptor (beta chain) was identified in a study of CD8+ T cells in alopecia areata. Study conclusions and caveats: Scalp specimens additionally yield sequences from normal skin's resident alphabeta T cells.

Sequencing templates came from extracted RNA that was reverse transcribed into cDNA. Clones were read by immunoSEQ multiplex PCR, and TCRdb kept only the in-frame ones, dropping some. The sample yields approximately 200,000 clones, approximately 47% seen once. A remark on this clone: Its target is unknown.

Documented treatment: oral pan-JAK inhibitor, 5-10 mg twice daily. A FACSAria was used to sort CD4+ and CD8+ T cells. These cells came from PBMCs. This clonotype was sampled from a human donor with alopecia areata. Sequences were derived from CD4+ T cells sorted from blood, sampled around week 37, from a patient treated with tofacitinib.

The CDR3 DNA reads as TGCGCCAGCAGCTTGGACCCACAGGGGACGGGCTACACCTTC. Protein: CASSLDPQGTGYTF. This chain joins TRBV5-1 and TRBJ1-2, with 7 bases that match TRBD1. This CDR3 region has 14 residues. The V and J ends lost 0 bases and 8 bases, in that order; junction bases with no gene match: 7. Germline CDR1 SGHRS, CDR2 YFSETQ.